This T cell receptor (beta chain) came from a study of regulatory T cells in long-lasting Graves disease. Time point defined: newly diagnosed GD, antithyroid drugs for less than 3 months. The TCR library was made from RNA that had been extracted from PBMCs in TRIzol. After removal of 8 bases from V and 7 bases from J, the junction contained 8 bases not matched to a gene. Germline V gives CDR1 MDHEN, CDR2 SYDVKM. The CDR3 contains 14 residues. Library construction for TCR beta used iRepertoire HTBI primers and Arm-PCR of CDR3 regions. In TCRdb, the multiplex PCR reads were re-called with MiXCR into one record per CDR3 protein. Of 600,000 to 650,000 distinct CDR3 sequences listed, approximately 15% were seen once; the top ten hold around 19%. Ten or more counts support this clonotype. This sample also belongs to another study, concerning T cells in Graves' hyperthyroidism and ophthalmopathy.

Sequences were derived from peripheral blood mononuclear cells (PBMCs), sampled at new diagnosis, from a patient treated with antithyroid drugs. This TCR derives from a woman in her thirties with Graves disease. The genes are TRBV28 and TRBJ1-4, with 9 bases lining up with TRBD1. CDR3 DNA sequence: TGTGCCAGCCATGGGACAGGGAGGACTGAAAAACTGTTTTTT. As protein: CASHGTGRTEKLFF.